A selection of T cell receptor beta chains follows, all from one sample in a study of blood T cell repertoires in COVID-19. Clones were sequenced by immunoSEQ multiplex PCR, and TCRdb holds only the in-frame ones, with some missing. This sample carries about 150,000 clones, roughly 90% of them seen once, and the ten largest clones take less than 3%. Sequencing was done on a sample of peripheral blood. The receptors come from a man aged 55 to 69 with active or convalescent COVID-19. The CDR3 runs from the conserved cysteine through the conserved F or W. D genes are given only for firm matches. Where a row states a size, it is once, few, many or the class of an expanded clone; other rows omit it.

v_call,cdr3_length,j_call,d_call,clone_size,cdr3_aa,cdr3_nt
TRBV24-1,17,TRBJ1-2,TRBD1,NA,CATSVGPGAGTGNGYTF,TGTGCCACCAGTGTCGGGCCCGGCGCCGGGACAGGGAATGGCTACACCTTC
TRBV7-8,13,TRBJ1-6,NA,NA,CASSYLENSPLHF,TGTGCCAGCAGCTATTTAGAGAATTCACCCCTCCACTTT
TRBV2,15,TRBJ2-2,TRBD2,NA,CASRVTSGGPGELFF,TGTGCCAGCAGAGTTACTAGCGGGGGCCCCGGGGAGCTGTTTTTT
TRBV30,13,TRBJ2-2,NA,NA,CAWSVRSTGELFF,TGTGCCTGGAGTGTACGTAGCACCGGGGAGCTGTTTTTT
TRBV27,14,TRBJ1-2,TRBD1,NA,CASTRTGADYGYTF,TGTGCCAGCACTCGGACAGGGGCTGATTATGGCTACACCTTC
TRBV18,16,TRBJ2-7,TRBD2,few,CASSPGGGRAHVEQYF,TGTGCCAGCTCACCCGGGGGCGGGAGGGCCCACGTCGAGCAGTACTTC
TRBV11-2,17,TRBJ2-4,TRBD1,NA,CASSPRGQIQIKNIQYF,TGTGCCAGCAGCCCTAGGGGACAGATCCAGATTAAAAACATTCAGTACTTC
TRBV7-2,15,TRBJ2-3,TRBD2,NA,CASSSRPGGGARGYF,TGTGCCAGCAGCTCACGCCCGGGCGGGGGGGCCCGAGGGTATTTT
TRBV19,17,TRBJ1-1,TRBD1,NA,CASSTRQGNYGNTEAFF,TGTGCCAGTAGTACGAGACAGGGAAATTACGGGAACACTGAAGCTTTCTTT
TRBV7-8,13,TRBJ1-1,NA,once,CASSETGFREAFF,TGTGCCAGCAGCGAAACAGGGTTTCGGGAAGCTTTCTTT
TRBV19,14,TRBJ1-2,NA,NA,CASNYGGGAGGYTF,TGTGCCAGTAATTATGGTGGAGGGGCCGGTGGCTACACCTTC
TRBV28,15,TRBJ1-6,NA,NA,CASTPPRGVNSPLHF,TGTGCCAGCACTCCCCCCAGGGGAGTAAATTCACCCCTCCACTTT
TRBV5-4,13,TRBJ2-5,NA,NA,CASSPMFQETQYF,TGTGCCAGCAGCCCCATGTTTCAAGAGACCCAGTACTTC
TRBV6-5,16,TRBJ2-7,NA,NA,CASSYSRDTAPYEQYF,TGTGCCAGCAGTTACTCACGGGACACTGCCCCCTACGAGCAGTACTTC
TRBV3-1/TRBV3-2,13,TRBJ2-7,NA,NA,CASSQLSGYEQYF,TGTGCCAGCAGCCAACTTTCAGGCTACGAGCAGTACTTC
TRBV6-5,13,TRBJ2-5,TRBD2,NA,CASSRGGGETQYF,TGTGCCAGCAGTCGCGGGGGAGGAGAGACCCAGTACTTC
TRBV5-6,17,TRBJ2-7,TRBD2,NA,CASSLLGPSGLNYEQYF,TGTGCCAGCAGCTTGCTCGGGCCTAGCGGATTAAACTACGAGCAGTACTTC
TRBV7-2,15,TRBJ2-4,NA,NA,CASSPPRDKKNIQYF,TGTGCCAGCAGCCCGCCCCGGGACAAAAAAAACATTCAGTACTTC
TRBV6-2/TRBV6-3,12,TRBJ1-2,NA,once,CASSRNGYGYTF,TGTGCCAGCAGTAGAAACGGTTATGGCTACACCTTC
TRBV6-5,13,TRBJ2-4,TRBD1,NA,CASSFQQGDIQYF,TGTGCCAGCAGTTTCCAACAGGGGGACATTCAGTACTTC
TRBV10-3,16,TRBJ1-4,TRBD1,NA,CAISEGVGQGGEKLFF,TGTGCCATCAGTGAGGGAGTTGGACAGGGCGGTGAAAAACTGTTTTTT
TRBV7-8,16,TRBJ1-5,TRBD1,NA,CASSLYRDRDNQPQHF,TGTGCCAGCAGCTTGTACCGGGACAGGGACAATCAGCCCCAGCATTTT
TRBV28,15,TRBJ1-6,NA,NA,CASRPNPKGNSPLHF,TGTGCCAGCAGACCGAACCCGAAGGGGAATTCACCCCTCCACTTT
TRBV6-2/TRBV6-3,13,TRBJ2-7,TRBD2,NA,CASSQGTIYEQYF,TGTGCCAGCAGTCAAGGGACTATCTACGAGCAGTACTTC
TRBV19,15,TRBJ1-5,TRBD1,once,CASSISGTAAGPQHF,TGTGCCAGTAGTATTTCCGGGACAGCGGCTGGGCCCCAGCATTTT
TRBV10-3,15,TRBJ2-2,TRBD2,NA,CAISSSGLNTGELFF,TGTGCCATCAGTTCTAGCGGGCTGAACACCGGGGAGCTGTTTTTT
TRBV10-3,15,TRBJ1-5,TRBD1,once,CATNPGQVKDQPQHF,TGTGCCACTAACCCCGGACAGGTTAAAGATCAGCCCCAGCATTTT
TRBV19,12,TRBJ1-1,NA,NA,CASRRGNTEAFF,TGTGCCAGTAGAAGAGGGAACACTGAAGCTTTCTTT
TRBV7-9,17,TRBJ2-6,TRBD1,NA,CASSLQGAQNGANVLTF,TGTGCCAGCAGCTTACAGGGGGCGCAGAATGGGGCCAACGTCCTGACTTTC
TRBV28,13,TRBJ2-7,NA,NA,CASSFDSTYEQYF,TGTGCCAGCAGTTTCGACAGCACCTACGAGCAGTACTTC
TRBV27,15,TRBJ1-1,TRBD1,NA,CASLPPKGAGTEAFF,TGTGCCAGCCTTCCACCTAAGGGGGCCGGGACTGAAGCTTTCTTT
TRBV6-2/TRBV6-3,21,TRBJ2-7,TRBD2,once,CASSYSSMRTSGRFVTYEQYF,TGTGCCAGCAGTTACTCGAGTATGCGGACTAGCGGGAGATTTGTAACCTACGAGCAGTACTTC
TRBV18,14,TRBJ1-1,TRBD1,once,CASSLGQGKVEAFF,TGTGCCAGCTCACTTGGACAGGGGAAGGTTGAAGCTTTCTTT
TRBV10-3,15,TRBJ1-5,NA,NA,CAISETVNSNQPQHF,TGTGCCATCAGTGAGACGGTAAATAGCAATCAGCCCCAGCATTTT
TRBV27,12,TRBJ2-1,NA,NA,CASSFQAHEQFF,TGTGCCAGCAGTTTCCAAGCCCATGAGCAGTTCTTC
TRBV11-2,14,TRBJ2-5,NA,NA,CASSFGGGGETQYF,TGTGCCAGCAGCTTTGGAGGGGGCGGTGAGACCCAGTACTTC
TRBV28,12,TRBJ1-1,TRBD1,once,CASRPTGGTAFF,TGTGCCAGCAGGCCCACAGGGGGTACAGCTTTCTTT
TRBV2,12,TRBJ2-5,TRBD2,NA,CASKAGGETQYF,TGTGCCAGCAAGGCGGGGGGAGAGACCCAGTACTTC
TRBV29-1,15,TRBJ1-1,NA,NA,CSVESWGLGDTEAFF,TGCAGCGTTGAATCCTGGGGTTTGGGAGACACTGAAGCTTTCTTT
TRBV19,14,TRBJ2-3,TRBD1,NA,CATRTGSRTDTQYF,TGTGCCACAAGGACAGGGTCTCGCACAGATACGCAGTATTTT
TRBV24-1,14,TRBJ1-2,TRBD1,NA,CATSQPGQGGGYTF,TGTGCCACCAGTCAGCCGGGACAGGGTGGTGGCTACACCTTC
TRBV23-1,15,TRBJ2-2,TRBD1,NA,CASSHNGQDTGELFF,TGCGCCAGCAGTCATAACGGACAGGACACCGGGGAGCTGTTTTTT
TRBV11-2,13,TRBJ2-5,NA,NA,CASSPGSVETQYF,TGTGCCAGCAGCCCCGGAAGCGTGGAGACCCAGTACTTC
TRBV12-3/TRBV12-4,13,TRBJ1-2,NA,NA,CASSLSGSYGYTF,TGTGCCAGCAGTTTATCAGGATCCTATGGCTACACCTTC
TRBV7-8,16,TRBJ1-5,NA,NA,CASSLGRGGGNQPQHF,TGTGCCAGCAGCTTAGGGAGGGGGGGAGGAAATCAGCCCCAGCATTTT
TRBV23-1,17,TRBJ1-3,NA,NA,CASSQSGRGPSGNTIYF,TGCGCCAGCAGTCAATCAGGGCGGGGACCTTCTGGAAACACCATATATTTT
TRBV4-2,15,TRBJ2-1,NA,many,CASRPTASSYNEQFF,TGTGCCAGCAGACCGACAGCCAGCTCCTACAATGAGCAGTTCTTC
TRBV19,15,TRBJ1-4,NA,NA,CASSHWARINEKLFF,TGTGCCAGTAGCCATTGGGCCCGGATCAATGAAAAACTGTTTTTT
TRBV18,13,TRBJ2-5,NA,NA,CASSPARGETQYF,TGTGCCAGCTCACCAGCCAGAGGAGAGACCCAGTACTTC
TRBV14,15,TRBJ2-2,NA,once,CASSQVSASTGELFF,TGTGCCAGCAGCCAAGTTTCCGCGAGCACCGGGGAGCTGTTTTTT
TRBV15,16,TRBJ2-2,NA,NA,CATSRDQRANTGELFF,TGTGCCACCAGCAGAGATCAACGGGCGAACACCGGGGAGCTGTTTTTT
TRBV21-1,14,TRBJ1-6,NA,NA,CASSTQGDNSPLHF,TGTGCCAGCAGCACTCAGGGGGACAATTCACCCCTCCACTTT
TRBV27,16,TRBJ1-1,TRBD1,NA,CASNSYRGTGNTEAFF,TGTGCCAGCAACTCTTACAGGGGGACGGGGAACACTGAAGCTTTCTTT
TRBV3-1/TRBV3-2,14,TRBJ1-2,TRBD1,NA,CASSVPRGRGGYTF,TGTGCCAGCAGCGTTCCCAGGGGGCGCGGTGGCTACACCTTC
TRBV5-1,16,TRBJ1-6,TRBD1,NA,CASSSTPGQQNSPLHF,TGCGCCAGCAGTTCTACTCCGGGACAGCAGAATTCACCCCTCCACTTT
TRBV2,15,TRBJ2-5,TRBD2,NA,CASSMGLAGGGTQYF,TGTGCCAGCAGTATGGGACTAGCGGGAGGCGGGACCCAGTACTTC